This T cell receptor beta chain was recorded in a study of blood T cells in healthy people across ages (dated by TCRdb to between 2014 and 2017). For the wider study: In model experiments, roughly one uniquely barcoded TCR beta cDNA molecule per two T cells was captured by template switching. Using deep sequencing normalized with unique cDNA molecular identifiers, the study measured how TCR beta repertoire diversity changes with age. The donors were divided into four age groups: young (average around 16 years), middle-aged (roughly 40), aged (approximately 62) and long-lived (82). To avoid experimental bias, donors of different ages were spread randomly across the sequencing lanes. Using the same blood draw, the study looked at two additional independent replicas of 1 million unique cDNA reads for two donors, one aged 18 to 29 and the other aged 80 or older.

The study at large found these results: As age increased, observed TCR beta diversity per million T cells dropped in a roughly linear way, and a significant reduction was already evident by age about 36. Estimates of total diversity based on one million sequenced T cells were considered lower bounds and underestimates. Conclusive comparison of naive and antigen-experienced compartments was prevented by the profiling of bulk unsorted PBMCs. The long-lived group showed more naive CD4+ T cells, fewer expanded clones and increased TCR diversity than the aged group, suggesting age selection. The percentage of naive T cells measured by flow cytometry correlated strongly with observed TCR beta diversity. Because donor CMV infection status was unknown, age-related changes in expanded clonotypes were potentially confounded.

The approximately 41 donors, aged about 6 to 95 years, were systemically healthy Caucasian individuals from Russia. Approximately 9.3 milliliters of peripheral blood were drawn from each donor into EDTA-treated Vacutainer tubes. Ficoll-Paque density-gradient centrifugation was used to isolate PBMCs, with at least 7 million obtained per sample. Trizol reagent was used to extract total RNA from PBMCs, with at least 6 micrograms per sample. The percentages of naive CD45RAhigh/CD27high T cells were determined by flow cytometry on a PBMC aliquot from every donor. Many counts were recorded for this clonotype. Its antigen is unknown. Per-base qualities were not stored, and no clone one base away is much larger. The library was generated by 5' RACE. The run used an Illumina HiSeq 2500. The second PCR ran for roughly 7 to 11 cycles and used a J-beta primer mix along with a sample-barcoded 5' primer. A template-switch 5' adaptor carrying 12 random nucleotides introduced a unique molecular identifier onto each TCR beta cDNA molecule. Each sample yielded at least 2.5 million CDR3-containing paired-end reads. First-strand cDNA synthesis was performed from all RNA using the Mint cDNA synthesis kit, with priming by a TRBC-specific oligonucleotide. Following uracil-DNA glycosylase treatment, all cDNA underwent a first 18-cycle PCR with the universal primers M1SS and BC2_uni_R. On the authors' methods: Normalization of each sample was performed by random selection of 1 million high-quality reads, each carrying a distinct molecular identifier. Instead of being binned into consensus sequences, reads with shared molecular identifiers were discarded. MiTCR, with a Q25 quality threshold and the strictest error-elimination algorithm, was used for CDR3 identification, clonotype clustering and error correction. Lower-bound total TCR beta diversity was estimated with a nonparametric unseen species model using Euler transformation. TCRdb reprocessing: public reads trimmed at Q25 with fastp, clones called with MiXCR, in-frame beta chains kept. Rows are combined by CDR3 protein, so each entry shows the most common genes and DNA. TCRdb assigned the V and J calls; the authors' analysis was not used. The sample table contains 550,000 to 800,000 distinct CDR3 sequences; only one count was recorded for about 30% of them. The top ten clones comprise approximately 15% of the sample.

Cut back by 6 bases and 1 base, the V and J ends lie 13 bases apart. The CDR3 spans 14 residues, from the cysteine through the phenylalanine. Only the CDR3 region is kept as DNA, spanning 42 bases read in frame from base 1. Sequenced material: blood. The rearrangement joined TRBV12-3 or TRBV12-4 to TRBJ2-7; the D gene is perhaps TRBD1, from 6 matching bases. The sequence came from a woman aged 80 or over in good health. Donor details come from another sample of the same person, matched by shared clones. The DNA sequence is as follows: TGTGCCAGCAGCCCGAACAGGGTATCCTACGAGCAGTACTTC. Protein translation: CASSPNRVSYEQYF.